These 4 T cell receptor beta chains were all obtained from the same sample, sequenced in a study of identical twins. TCRdb analysed the 5' RACE reads with MiXCR anew, one entry per CDR3 protein. The profile shows 200,000 to 250,000 distinct CDR3 sequences, roughly 7% of them singletons. The same data also contributed to another study, on yellow fever vaccine responses in identical twins.

The sequenced sample consisted of memory (CD45RO+) T cells sorted from blood. Receptors originate from a woman aged 18-29 years in good health.

This clonotype was recorded at least ten times. The chain is built from TRBV4-1 and TRBJ1-3; D is uncertain. CDR1 is MGHRA, CDR2 YSYEKL, per germline. Between the trimmed V and J ends, which lost 0 bases and 1 base, there was a span of 13 bases. The CDR3 is 17 amino acids. CDR3 amino acids: CASSQEGLSGSGNTIYF. The CDR3 DNA follows: TGCGCCAGCAGCCAAGAGGGTCTATCCGGGTCTGGAAACACCATATATTTT.

This clonotype has just a few counts. This sequence joins TRBV12-3 or TRBV12-4 and TRBJ2-5, with 8 bases fitting TRBD1. V was clipped by 3 bases and J by 1 base; unmatched bases: 7. CDR3 size: 16 residues. Here the CDR3 DNA reads TGTGCCAGCAGTTTGGCCGGGACAGGTGTCCAAGAGACCCAGTACTTC. Amino acid sequence: CASSLAGTGVQETQYF.

The sample holds a few counts of this clonotype. The V and J genes are TRBV20-1 and TRBJ2-1; 13 bases line up with TRBD2. The germline CDR1 and CDR2 sequences are DFQATT and SNEGSKA (reference sequence). The ends lost 4 bases at V and 7 bases at J; junction bases unmatched: 4. The CDR3 is 14 amino acids. The CDR3 loop is CSATGTSGVNEQFF. The CDR3 nucleotides are TGCAGTGCTACAGGGACTAGCGGGGTTAATGAGCAGTTCTTC.

This sequence joins TRBV7-9 and TRBJ2-1; TRBD2 aligns across 10 bases. The germline CDR1 and CDR2 sequences are SEHNR and FQNEAQ (reference sequence). This CDR3 comprises 16 residues. Trimming cost V 4 bases and J 4 bases; bases outside gene matches: 7. CDR3 nucleotide sequence: TGTGCCAGCAGCTCTCCGGGACTAGCGCTTTACAATGAGCAGTTCTTC. Protein: CASSSPGLALYNEQFF.